This TCR beta chain was found in a study of blood T cell repertoires in COVID-19. This CDR3 contains 10 residues. The V gene lost 2 bases and the J gene lost 6 bases, with 2 bases spanning the gap. Germline assignment: CDR1 MDHEN and CDR2 SYDVKM. TCRdb keeps only in-frame clones here, not all; method: immunoSEQ multiplex PCR. Of about 27,000 clones listed, roughly 88% are singletons. The chain employs TRBV28 and TRBJ2-7; D is unresolved. The TCR comes from a woman aged 50 to 65 with active COVID-19. Sequencing was performed on peripheral blood. The DNA of the CDR3 is TGTGCCAGCAGTTTACGCGAGCAGTACTTC. It yields the protein CASSLREQYF.